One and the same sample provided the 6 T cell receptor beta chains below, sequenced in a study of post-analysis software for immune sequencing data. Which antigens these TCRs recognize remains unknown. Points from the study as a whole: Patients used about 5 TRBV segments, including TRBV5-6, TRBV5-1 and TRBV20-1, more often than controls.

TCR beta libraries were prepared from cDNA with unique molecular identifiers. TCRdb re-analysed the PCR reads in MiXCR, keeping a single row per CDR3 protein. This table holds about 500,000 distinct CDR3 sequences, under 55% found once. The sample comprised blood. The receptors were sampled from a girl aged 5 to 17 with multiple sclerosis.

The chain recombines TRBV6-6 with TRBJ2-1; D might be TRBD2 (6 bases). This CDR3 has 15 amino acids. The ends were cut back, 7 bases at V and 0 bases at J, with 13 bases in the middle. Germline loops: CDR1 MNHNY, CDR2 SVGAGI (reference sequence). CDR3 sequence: CASMPGTFSYNEQFF. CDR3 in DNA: TGTGCCAGCATGCCCGGGACTTTCTCCTACAATGAGCAGTTCTTC.

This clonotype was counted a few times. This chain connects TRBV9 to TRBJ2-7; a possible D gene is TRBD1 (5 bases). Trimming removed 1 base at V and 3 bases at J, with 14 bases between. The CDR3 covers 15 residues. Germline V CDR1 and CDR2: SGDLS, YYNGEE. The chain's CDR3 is CASSVSTGQGYEQYF. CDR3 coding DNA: TGTGCCAGCAGCGTAAGCACCGGTCAGGGCTACGAGCAGTACTTC.

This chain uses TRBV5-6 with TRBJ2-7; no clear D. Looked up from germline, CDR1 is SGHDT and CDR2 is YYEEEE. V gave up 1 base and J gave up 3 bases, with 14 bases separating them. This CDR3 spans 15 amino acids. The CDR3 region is CASSLPGGSDYEQYF. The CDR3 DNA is TGTGCCAGCAGCTTGCCAGGTGGGTCCGACTACGAGCAGTACTTC.

The CDR3 coding sequence is TGCGCCAGCAGCTTGGCCTTGGAGGGTTCGGATACGCAGTATTTT. Its translation: CASSLALEGSDTQYF. The chain recombines TRBV5-1 with TRBJ2-3; D may be TRBD2 (6 bases). CDR1 is SGHRS, CDR2 YFSETQ, per germline. V lost 0 bases and J 6 bases, leaving 14 bases between the germline ends. CDR3 length equals 15 residues. The full variable domain, completed using reference TRBV5-1 and TRBJ2-3, is KAGVTQTPRYLIKTRGQQVTLSCSPISGHRSVSWYQQTPGQGLQFLFEYFSETQRNKGNFPGRFSGRQFSNSRSEMNVSTLELGDSALYLCASSLALEGSDTQYFGPGTRLTVL.

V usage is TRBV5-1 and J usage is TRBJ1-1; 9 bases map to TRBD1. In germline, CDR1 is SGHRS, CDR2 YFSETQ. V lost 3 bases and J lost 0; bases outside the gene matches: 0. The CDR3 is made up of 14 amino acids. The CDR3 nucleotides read TGCGCCAGCAGCTGGGACAGGGTGAACACTGAAGCTTTCTTT. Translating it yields CASSWDRVNTEAFF.

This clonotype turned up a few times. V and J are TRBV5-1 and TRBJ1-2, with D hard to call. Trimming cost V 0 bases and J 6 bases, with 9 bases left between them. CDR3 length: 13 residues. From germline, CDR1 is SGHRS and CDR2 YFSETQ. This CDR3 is CASSLAGFDGYTF. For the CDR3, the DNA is TGCGCCAGCAGCTTGGCCGGGTTTGATGGCTACACCTTC.